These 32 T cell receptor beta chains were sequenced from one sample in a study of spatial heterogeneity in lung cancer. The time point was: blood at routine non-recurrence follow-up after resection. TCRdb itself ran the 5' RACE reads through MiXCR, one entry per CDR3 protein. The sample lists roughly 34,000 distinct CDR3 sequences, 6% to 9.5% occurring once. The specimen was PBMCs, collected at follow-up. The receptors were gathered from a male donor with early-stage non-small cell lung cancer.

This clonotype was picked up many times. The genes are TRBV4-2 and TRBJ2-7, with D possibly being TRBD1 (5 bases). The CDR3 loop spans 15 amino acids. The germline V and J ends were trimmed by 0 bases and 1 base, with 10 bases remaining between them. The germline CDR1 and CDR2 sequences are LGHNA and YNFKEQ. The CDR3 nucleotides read TGTGCCAGCAGCCAAGACTGGGGCTCGTCCTACGAGCAGTACTTC. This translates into CASSQDWGSSYEQYF.

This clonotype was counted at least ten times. The chain's CDR3 is CASSDDKLWEFF. CDR3 DNA sequence: TGTGCCAGCAGTGATGACAAATTATGGGAGTTCTTC. This chain joins TRBV2 and TRBJ2-1, with D hard to call. The CDR3 contains 12 residues. Germline lookup yields CDR1 SNHLY and CDR2 FYNNEI. With 3 bases removed from V and 14 bases from J, the gap between germline ends came to 14 bases.

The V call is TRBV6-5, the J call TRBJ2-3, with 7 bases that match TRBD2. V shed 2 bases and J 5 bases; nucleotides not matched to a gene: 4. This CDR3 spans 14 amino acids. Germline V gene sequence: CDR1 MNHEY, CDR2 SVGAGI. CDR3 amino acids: CASSYGGGRDTQYF. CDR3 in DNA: TGTGCCAGCAGTTACGGCGGCGGGAGAGATACGCAGTATTTT.

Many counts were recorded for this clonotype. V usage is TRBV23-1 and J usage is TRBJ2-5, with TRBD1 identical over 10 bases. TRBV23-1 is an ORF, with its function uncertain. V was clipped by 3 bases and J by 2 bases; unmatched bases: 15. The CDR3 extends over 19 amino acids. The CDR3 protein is CASSHPYSRDRGIQETQYF. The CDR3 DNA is TGCGCCAGCAGTCATCCTTATTCCCGGGACAGGGGAATTCAAGAGACCCAGTACTTC.

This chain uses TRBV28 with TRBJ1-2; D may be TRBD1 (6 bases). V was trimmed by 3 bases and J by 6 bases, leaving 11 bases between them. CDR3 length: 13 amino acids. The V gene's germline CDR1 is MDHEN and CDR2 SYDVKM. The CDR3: CASSFGGADGYTF. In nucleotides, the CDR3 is TGTGCCAGCAGTTTTGGGGGGGCGGATGGCTACACCTTC.

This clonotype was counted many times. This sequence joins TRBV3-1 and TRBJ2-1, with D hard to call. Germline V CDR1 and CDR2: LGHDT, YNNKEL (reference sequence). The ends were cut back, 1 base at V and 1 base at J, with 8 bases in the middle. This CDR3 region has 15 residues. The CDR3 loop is CASSQGSSSYNEQFF. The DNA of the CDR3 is TGTGCCAGCAGCCAAGGTAGTAGTTCCTACAATGAGCAGTTCTTC.

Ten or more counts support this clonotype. CDR3 region: CASSLTGGNEQYF. DNA of the CDR3: TGCGCCAGCAGCTTGACCGGCGGGAACGAGCAGTACTTC. This rearrangement joins TRBV5-1 to TRBJ2-7, with D perhaps matching TRBD2 (6 bases). Trimming cost V 1 base and J 5 bases, with 10 bases left between them. Germline V CDR1 and CDR2: SGHRS, YFSETQ. The CDR3 runs 13 residues.

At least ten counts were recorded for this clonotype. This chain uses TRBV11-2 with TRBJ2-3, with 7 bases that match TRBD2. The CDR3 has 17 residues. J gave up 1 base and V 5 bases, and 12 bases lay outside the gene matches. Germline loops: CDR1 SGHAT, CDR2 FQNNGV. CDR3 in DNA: TGTGCCAGCAGCCCACAACCGCGGACTAGAGGCACAGATACGCAGTATTTT. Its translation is CASSPQPRTRGTDTQYF.

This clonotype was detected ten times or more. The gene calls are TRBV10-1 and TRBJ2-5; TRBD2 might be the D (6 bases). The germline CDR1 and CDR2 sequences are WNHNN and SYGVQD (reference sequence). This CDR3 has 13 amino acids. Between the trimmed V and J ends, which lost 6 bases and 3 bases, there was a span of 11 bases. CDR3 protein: CASSGRLKETQYF. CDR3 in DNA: TGCGCCAGCAGCGGGAGACTAAAAGAGACCCAGTACTTC.

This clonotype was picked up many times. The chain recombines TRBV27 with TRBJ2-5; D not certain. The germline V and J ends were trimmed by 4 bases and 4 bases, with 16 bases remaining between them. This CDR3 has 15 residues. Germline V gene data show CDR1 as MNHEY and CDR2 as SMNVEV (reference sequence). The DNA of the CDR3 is TGTGCCAGCAGTTCATCCACGGGTGGCGCAGAGACCCAGTACTTC. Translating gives CASSSSTGGAETQYF.

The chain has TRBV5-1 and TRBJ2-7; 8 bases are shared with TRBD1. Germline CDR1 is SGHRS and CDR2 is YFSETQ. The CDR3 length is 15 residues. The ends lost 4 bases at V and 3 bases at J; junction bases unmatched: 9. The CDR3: CASSPGTGSFYEQYF. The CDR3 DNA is TGCGCCAGCAGCCCGGGGACAGGATCTTTCTACGAGCAGTACTTC. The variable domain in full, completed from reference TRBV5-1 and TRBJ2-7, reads KAGVTQTPRYLIKTRGQQVTLSCSPISGHRSVSWYQQTPGQGLQFLFEYFSETQRNKGNFPGRFSGRQFSNSRSEMNVSTLELGDSALYLCASSPGTGSFYEQYFGPGTRLTVT.

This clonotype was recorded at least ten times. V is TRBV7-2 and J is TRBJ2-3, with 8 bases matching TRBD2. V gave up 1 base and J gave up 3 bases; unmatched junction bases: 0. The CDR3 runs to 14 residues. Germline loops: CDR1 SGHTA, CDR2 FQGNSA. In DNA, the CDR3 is TGTGCCAGCAGCTTAGTAGCGGGGACAGATACGCAGTATTTT. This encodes CASSLVAGTDTQYF.

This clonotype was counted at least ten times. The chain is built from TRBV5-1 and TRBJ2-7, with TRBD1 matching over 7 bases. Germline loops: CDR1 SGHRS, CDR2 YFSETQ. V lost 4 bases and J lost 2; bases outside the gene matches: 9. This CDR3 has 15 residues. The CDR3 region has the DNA TGCGCCAGCAGCCGGACCGGGACAGAAGCCTACGAGCAGTACTTC. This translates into CASSRTGTEAYEQYF.

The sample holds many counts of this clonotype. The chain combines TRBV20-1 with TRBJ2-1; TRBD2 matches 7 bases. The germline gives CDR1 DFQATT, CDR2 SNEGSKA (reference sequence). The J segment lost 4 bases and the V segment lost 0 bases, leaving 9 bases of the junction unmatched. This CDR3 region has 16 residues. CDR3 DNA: TGCAGTGCTAGAGATATAAGGGGAGGGGTTTACAATGAGCAGTTCTTC. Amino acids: CSARDIRGGVYNEQFF.

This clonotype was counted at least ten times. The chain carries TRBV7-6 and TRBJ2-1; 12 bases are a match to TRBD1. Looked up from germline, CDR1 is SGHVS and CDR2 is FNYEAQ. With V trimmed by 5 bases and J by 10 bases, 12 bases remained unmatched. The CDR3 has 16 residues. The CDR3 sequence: CASSLTPGQGAPEQFF. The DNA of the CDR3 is TGTGCCAGCAGCCTGACGCCGGGACAGGGGGCTCCCGAGCAGTTCTTC.

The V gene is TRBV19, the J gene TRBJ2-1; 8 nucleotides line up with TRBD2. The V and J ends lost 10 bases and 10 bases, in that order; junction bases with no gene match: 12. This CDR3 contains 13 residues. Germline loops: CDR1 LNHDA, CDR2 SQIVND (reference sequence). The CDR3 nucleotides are TGTGCCACCCACGCGCGGGGCGGGGGGGAGCAGTTCTTC. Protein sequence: CATHARGGGEQFF.

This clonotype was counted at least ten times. The CDR3 spells CASSLGWVRGTEAFF. In nucleotides, the CDR3 is TGTGCCAGCAGCTTGGGTTGGGTTAGGGGGACTGAAGCTTTCTTT. The chain uses TRBV5-6 and TRBJ1-1; tentative D call: TRBD1 (6 bases). Trimming took off 0 bases at V and 5 bases at J, with 14 bases between the two ends. Germline V gives CDR1 SGHDT, CDR2 YYEEEE. The CDR3 contains 15 residues. Supplemented by reference TRBV5-6 and TRBJ1-1, the full variable domain reads DAGVTQSPTHLIKTRGQQVTLRCSPKSGHDTVSWYQQALGQGPQFIFQYYEEEERQRGNFPDRFSGHQFPNYSSELNVNALLLGDSALYLCASSLGWVRGTEAFFGQGTRLTVV.

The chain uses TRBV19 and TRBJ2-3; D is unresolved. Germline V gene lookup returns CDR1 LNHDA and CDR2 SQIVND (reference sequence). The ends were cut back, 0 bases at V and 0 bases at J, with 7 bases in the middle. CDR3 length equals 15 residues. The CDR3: CASSIELHSTDTQYF. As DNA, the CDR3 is TGTGCCAGTAGTATAGAGCTACACAGCACAGATACGCAGTATTTT.

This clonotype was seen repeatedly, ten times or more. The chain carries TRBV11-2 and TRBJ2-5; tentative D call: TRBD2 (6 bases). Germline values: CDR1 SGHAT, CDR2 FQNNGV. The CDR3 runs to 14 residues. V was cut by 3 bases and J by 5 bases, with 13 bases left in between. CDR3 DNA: TGTGCCAGCAGCTTGGTTGGGGGGTTGGAGACCCAGTACTTC. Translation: CASSLVGGLETQYF.

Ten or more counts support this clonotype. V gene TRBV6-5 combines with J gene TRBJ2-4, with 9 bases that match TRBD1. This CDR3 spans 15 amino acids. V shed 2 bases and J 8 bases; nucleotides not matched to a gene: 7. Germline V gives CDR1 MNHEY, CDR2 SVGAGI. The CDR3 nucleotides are TGTGCCAGCAGTTACGGGACAGGGCCTTTGGACATTCAGTACTTC. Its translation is CASSYGTGPLDIQYF.

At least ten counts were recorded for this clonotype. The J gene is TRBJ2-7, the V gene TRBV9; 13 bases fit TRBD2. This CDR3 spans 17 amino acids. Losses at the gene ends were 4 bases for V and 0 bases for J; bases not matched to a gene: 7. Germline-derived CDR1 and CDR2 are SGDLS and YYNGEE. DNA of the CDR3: TGTGCCAGCAGCTCAGGACTAGCGGGGGCAGGCTCCTACGAGCAGTACTTC. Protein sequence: CASSSGLAGAGSYEQYF.

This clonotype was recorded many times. This CDR3 reads CASTWDYNSPLHF. CDR3 nucleotides: TGCGCCAGCACCTGGGATTATAATTCACCCCTCCACTTT. The chain recombines TRBV5-1 with TRBJ1-6; D not resolved. Deletions cut 6 bases from V and 4 bases from J, with 8 bases between. The CDR3 is made up of 13 amino acids. CDR1 is SGHRS, CDR2 YFSETQ, per germline. Using reference TRBV5-1 and TRBJ1-6 for the parts outside the CDR3, the full variable domain is KAGVTQTPRYLIKTRGQQVTLSCSPISGHRSVSWYQQTPGQGLQFLFEYFSETQRNKGNFPGRFSGRQFSNSRSEMNVSTLELGDSALYLCASTWDYNSPLHFGNGTRLTVT.

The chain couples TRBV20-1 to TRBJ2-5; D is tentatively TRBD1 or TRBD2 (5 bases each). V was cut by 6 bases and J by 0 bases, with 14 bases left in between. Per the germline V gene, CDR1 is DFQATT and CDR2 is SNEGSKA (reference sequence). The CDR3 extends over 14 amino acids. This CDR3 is CSALEGPYQETQYF. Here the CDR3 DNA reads TGCAGTGCCCTTGAGGGGCCTTACCAAGAGACCCAGTACTTC.

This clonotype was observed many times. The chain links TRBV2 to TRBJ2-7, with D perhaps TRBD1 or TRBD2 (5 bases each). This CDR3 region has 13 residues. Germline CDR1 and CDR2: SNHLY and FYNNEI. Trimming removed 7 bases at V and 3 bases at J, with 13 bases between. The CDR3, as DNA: TGTGCCAGCACCGATTTGGGGGACTACGAGCAGTACTTC. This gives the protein CASTDLGDYEQYF.

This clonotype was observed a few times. CDR3 nucleotide sequence: TGTGTGAAGCAAGTCGGGGATTCCCTCAATGAGCAGTTCTTC. Translated: CVKQVGDSLNEQFF. The chain employs TRBV2 and TRBJ2-1, with a possible D match to TRBD2 (5 bases). Germline V lookup: CDR1 SNHLY, CDR2 FYNNEI. This CDR3 is 14 amino acids long.

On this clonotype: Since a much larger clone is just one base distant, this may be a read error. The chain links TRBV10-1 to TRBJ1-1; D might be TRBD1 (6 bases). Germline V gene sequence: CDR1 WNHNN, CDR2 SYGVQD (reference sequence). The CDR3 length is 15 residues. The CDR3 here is CASMGTGSGDTEASF. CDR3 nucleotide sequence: TGCGCCAGCATGGGAACAGGGAGTGGGGACACTGAAGCTTCCTTT.

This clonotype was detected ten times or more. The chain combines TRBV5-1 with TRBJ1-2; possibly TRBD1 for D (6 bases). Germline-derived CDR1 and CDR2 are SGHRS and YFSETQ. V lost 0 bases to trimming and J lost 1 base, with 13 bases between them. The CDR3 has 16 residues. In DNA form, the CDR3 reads TGCGCCAGCAGCTTGGAATCAGGACAGAGTAACTATGGCTACACCTTC. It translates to CASSLESGQSNYGYTF.

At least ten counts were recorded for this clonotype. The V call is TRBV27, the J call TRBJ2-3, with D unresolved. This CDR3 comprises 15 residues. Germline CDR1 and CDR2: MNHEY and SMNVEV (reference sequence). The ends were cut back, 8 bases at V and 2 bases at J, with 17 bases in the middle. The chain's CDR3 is CASGPGPNPTDTQYF. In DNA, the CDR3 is TGTGCCAGCGGACCGGGCCCTAACCCCACAGATACGCAGTATTTT.

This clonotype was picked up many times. The CDR3 nucleotides are TGTGCCAGCAGTTTATCGACGGCAGGGATTGAGAGCTATGGCTACACCTTC. It yields the protein CASSLSTAGIESYGYTF. This rearrangement joins TRBV27 to TRBJ1-2; tentatively, D is TRBD1 (5 bases). Germline CDR1 reads MNHEY; CDR2 reads SMNVEV (reference sequence). The CDR3 has 17 residues. V lost 0 bases and J lost 4, with 18 bases in between.

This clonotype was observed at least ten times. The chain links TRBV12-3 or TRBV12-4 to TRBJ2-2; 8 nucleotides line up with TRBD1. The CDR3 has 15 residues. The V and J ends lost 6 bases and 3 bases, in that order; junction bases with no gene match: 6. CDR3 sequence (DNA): TGTGCCAGCAGAGGACAGGGTTTGGACACCGGGGAGCTGTTTTTT. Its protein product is CASRGQGLDTGELFF.

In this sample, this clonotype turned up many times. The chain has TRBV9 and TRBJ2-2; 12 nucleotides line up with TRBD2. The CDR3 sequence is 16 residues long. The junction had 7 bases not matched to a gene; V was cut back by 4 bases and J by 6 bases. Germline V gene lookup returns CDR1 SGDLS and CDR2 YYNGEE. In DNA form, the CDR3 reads TGTGCCAGCAGCTCTAGCGGGGGGGCGTTCGCCGGGGAGCTGTTTTTT. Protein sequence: CASSSSGGAFAGELFF.

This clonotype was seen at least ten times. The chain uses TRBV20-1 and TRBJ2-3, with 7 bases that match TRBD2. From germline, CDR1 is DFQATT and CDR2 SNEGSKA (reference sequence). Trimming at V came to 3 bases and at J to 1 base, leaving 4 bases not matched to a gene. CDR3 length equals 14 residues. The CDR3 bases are TGCAGTGCTAGTCCGGCGGGGGGCACAGATACGCAGTATTTT. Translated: CSASPAGGTDTQYF.